This entry concerns a single TCR beta chain. Its matching antigen is unknown. The PCR had 60 Vbeta and 13 Jbeta primers. The repertoire was sequenced with immunoSEQ multiplex PCR; TCRdb's copy has only in-frame clones and lacks some. This sample has some 270,000 clones; roughly 80% occur once, and the top ten carry around 0.33%. Germline CDR1 LNHNV, CDR2 YYDKDF (reference sequence). V was pared by 3 bases and J by 4 bases, with 9 bases of the junction left unmatched. The CDR3 sequence is 16 residues long. The entry originates in a study of cytomegalovirus exposure and HLA in healthy donors. Study-wide results and limits: In a later analysis, parvovirus B19, influenza, CMV and Epstein-Barr virus appeared linked to several top co-occurrence clusters. A previous analysis found most TCR beta V segments productive roughly 87% or roughly 30% of the time.

This TCR came from a girl aged 2-10 years in good health and CMV-seronegative. The sequencing sample was made of PBMCs. The rearrangement uses TRBV15 and TRBJ2-3, with TRBD1 matching 8 bases. The CDR3 region has the DNA TGTGCCACCAGCAGGGTACCCTGGACAGGGCCAGATACGCAGTATTTT. Protein product: CATSRVPWTGPDTQYF.